These 10 T cell receptor beta chains came from one sample sequenced in a study of neurological immune-mediated disorders (dated by TCRdb to between 2017 and 2020). Preparation of the library involved 5' RACE. Data came from an Illumina HiSeq 2500. The public reads were run again by TCRdb, first through fastp at Q25 and then through MiXCR, and only productive beta chains were kept. A single entry per CDR3 protein holds the most common genes and DNA from its merged rows. This sample holds 50,000 or so distinct CDR3 sequences; about 3.7% were observed only once. The ten largest clones represent about 6.3% of the sample. The sequenced sample consisted of PBMCs. These receptors were obtained from a man aged 40-49 years with multiple sclerosis.

This clonotype was detected many times. CDR3 in DNA: TGTGCCATCAGTGAAGGAGTTAGCTACGAGCAGTACTTC. It yields the protein CAISEGVSYEQYF. The chain combines TRBV10-3 with TRBJ2-7, with D hard to call. Trimming stripped 3 bases from V and 3 bases from J, with 9 bases between. Germline CDR1 and CDR2: ENHRY and SYGVKD. CDR3 length: 13 residues.

This clonotype was seen repeatedly, ten times or more. The chain employs TRBV20-1 and TRBJ2-3; a weak D match, TRBD2 (6 bases). From germline, CDR1 is DFQATT and CDR2 SNEGSKA (reference sequence). The CDR3 is made up of 16 amino acids. V lost 2 bases, J lost 0 bases, and 15 bases lay in between. CDR3 nucleotide sequence: TGCAGTGCTAGATCCCGGGCCGGGAGTAGCACAGATACGCAGTATTTT. As protein: CSARSRAGSSTDTQYF.

This clonotype has at least ten counts. The rearrangement links TRBV20-1 to TRBJ1-5, with 8 bases that match TRBD1. Losses at the gene ends were 6 bases for V and 2 bases for J; bases not matched to a gene: 6. The germline CDR1 and CDR2 sequences are DFQATT and SNEGSKA (reference sequence). This CDR3 is built from 14 residues. CDR3 sequence (DNA): TGCAGTGCGTCCGACAGGGGACGCAATCAGCCCCAGCATTTT. Translation gives CSASDRGRNQPQHF.

About this clonotype itself: This is likely a read error, given that the CDR3 carries no conserved phenylalanine or tryptophan at its end. The chain employs TRBV30 and TRBJ1-2; no clear D gene. The CDR3 consists of 10 residues. V was pared by 3 bases and J by 8 bases, with 7 bases between. The germline V gene has CDR1 GTSNPN and CDR2 SVGIG (reference sequence). The CDR3 protein is CAWREDGYTN. The CDR3 DNA reads TGTGCCTGGAGGGAGGACGGCTACACCAAC.

This clonotype was recorded at least ten times. The chain couples TRBV20-1 to TRBJ2-1; 10 nucleotides agree with TRBD2. The CDR3 is made up of 14 amino acids. The V segment lost 5 bases and the J segment 1 base; nucleotides outside the gene matches: 2. Germline V gives CDR1 DFQATT, CDR2 SNEGSKA (reference sequence). This chain's CDR3 is CSARTSGSYNEQFF. Here the CDR3 DNA reads TGCAGTGCTCGGACTAGCGGTTCCTACAATGAGCAGTTCTTC.

This clonotype was recorded many times. J is TRBJ2-1 and V is TRBV7-6; 8 nucleotides agree with TRBD2. CDR1 is SGHVS, CDR2 FNYEAQ, per germline. Trimming took 1 base from V and 8 from J; bases not matched to a gene: 7. The CDR3 covers 15 residues. In nucleotides, the CDR3 is TGTGCCAGCAGCTTAGTGGGCGGGGGGTTATATGAGCAGTTCTTC. Encoded protein: CASSLVGGGLYEQFF.

The chain links TRBV12-3 or TRBV12-4 to TRBJ2-7, with D possibly TRBD2 on 6 matching bases. The V end lost 2 bases, the J end lost 3 bases, and 11 bases lay between the germline ends. CDR3 length: 14 residues. The CDR3 loop is CASSLRGVFYEQYF. CDR3 coding DNA: TGTGCCAGCAGTTTACGCGGGGTCTTCTACGAGCAGTACTTC.

This clonotype occurred many times. The chain joins TRBV5-6 to TRBJ1-5, with 7 nucleotides matching TRBD1. CDR3 length: 14 residues. V lost 3 bases to trimming and J lost 8 bases; unmatched junction nucleotides: 8. Germline V gene lookup returns CDR1 SGHDT and CDR2 YYEEEE. For the CDR3, the DNA is TGTGCCAGCAGCTCAAGACAGGGCCTCGAGCCCCAGCATTTT. This sequence encodes CASSSRQGLEPQHF.

There are many counts of this clonotype. The CDR3 region has the DNA TGCGCCAGCAGTGATTGGGGTGTAGACAGCAACAATGAGCAGTTCTTC. Protein: CASSDWGVDSNNEQFF. The chain joins TRBV10-2 to TRBJ2-1; possibly TRBD1 for D (5 bases). V was shortened by 3 bases and J by 5 bases, with 17 bases between the two germline ends. Germline CDR1 and CDR2: WSHSY and SAAADI. The CDR3 totals 16 residues.

This clonotype was observed many times. This sequence joins TRBV15 and TRBJ2-7; 7 bases align to TRBD1. Per germline, CDR1 LNHNV and CDR2 YYDKDF (reference sequence). This CDR3 comprises 14 residues. V was clipped by 1 base and J by 7 bases; unmatched bases: 7. CDR3 DNA sequence: TGTGCCACCAGCAGAGGACAGGGTCTCAGGGAGCAGTACTTC. It codes for CATSRGQGLREQYF.